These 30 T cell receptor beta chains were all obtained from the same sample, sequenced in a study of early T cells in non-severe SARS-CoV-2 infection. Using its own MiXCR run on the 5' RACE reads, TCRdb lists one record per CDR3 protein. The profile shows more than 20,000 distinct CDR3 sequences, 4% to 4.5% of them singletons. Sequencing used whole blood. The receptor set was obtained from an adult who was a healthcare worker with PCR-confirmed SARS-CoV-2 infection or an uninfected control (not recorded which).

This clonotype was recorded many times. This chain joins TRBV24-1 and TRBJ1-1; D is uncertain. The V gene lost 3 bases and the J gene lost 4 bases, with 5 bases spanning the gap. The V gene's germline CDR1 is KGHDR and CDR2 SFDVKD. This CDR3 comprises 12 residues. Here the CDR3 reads CATSDKGTEAFF. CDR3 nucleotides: TGTGCCACCAGTGATAAAGGCACTGAAGCTTTCTTT.

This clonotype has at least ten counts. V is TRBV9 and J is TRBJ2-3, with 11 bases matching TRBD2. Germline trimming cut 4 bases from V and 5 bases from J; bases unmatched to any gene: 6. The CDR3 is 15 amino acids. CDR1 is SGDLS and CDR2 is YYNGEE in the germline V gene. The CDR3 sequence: CASSQLAGAVDTQYF. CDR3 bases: TGTGCCAGCAGCCAACTAGCGGGAGCGGTAGATACGCAGTATTTT.

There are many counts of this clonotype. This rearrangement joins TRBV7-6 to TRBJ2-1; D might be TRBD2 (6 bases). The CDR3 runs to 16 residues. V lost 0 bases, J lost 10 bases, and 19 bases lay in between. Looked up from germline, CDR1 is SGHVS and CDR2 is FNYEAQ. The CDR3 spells CASSLARLGPSGEQFF. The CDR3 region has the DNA TGTGCCAGCAGCTTAGCGCGACTAGGGCCCTCGGGGGAGCAGTTCTTC.

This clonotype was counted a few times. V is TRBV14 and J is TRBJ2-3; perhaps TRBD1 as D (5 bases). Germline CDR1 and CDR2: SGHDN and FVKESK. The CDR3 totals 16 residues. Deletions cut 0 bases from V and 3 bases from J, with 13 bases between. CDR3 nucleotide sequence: TGTGCCAGCAGCCAAGAGGGGCAGGCTCGGACAGATACGCAGTATTTT. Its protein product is CASSQEGQARTDTQYF.

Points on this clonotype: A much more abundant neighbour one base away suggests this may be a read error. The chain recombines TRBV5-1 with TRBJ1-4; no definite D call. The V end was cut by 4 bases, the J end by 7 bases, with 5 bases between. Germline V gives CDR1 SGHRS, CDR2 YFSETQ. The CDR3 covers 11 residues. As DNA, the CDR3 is TGCGCCAGCAGCGAGTGTGAAAAACTGTTTTTT. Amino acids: CASSECEKLFF.

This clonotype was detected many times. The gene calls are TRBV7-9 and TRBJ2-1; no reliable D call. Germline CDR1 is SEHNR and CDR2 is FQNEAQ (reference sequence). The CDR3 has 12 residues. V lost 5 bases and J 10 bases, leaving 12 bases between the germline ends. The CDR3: CASSSQTGEQFF. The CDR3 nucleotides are TGTGCCAGCAGCAGTCAGACGGGCGAGCAGTTCTTC.

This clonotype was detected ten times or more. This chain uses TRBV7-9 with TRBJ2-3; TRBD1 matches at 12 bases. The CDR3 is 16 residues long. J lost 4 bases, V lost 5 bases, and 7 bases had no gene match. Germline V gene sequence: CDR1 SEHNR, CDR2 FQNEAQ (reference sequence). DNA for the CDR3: TGTGCCAGCAGCCCATGGGGACAGGGGGCGGCAGATACGCAGTATTTT. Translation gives CASSPWGQGAADTQYF.

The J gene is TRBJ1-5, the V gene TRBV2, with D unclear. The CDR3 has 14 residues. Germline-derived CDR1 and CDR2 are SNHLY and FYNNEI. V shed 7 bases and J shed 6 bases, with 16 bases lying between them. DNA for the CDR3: TGTGCCAGCACCGGGCCTCCTGAGGGTCAGCCCCAGCATTTT. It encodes CASTGPPEGQPQHF.

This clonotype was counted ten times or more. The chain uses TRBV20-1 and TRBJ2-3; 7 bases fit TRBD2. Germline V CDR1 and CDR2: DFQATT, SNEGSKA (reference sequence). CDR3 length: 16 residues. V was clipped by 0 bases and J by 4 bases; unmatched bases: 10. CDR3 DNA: TGCAGTGCTAGAGAAAAGCTAGCGGTCCGGTCAGATACGCAGTATTTT. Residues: CSAREKLAVRSDTQYF.

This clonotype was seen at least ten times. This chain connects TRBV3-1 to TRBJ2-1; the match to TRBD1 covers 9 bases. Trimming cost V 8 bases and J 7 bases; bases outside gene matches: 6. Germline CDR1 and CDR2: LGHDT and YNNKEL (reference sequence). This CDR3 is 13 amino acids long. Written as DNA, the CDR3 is TGTGCCAGCGGGGACAGGGACATGAATGAGCAGTTCTTC. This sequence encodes CASGDRDMNEQFF.

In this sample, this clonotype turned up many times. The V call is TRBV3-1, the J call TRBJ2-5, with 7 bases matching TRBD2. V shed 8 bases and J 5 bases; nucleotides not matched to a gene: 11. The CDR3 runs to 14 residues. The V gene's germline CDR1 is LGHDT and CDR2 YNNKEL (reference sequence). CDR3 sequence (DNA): TGTGCCAGCGGGGGGGAGACTAGCTGGGAGACCCAGTACTTC. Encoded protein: CASGGETSWETQYF.

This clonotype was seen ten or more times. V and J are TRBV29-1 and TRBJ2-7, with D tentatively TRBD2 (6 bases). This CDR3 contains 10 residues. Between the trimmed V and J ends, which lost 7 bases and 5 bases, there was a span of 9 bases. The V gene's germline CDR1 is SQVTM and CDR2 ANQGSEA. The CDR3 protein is CSAGGNEQYF. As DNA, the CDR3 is TGCAGCGCCGGAGGGAACGAGCAGTACTTC.

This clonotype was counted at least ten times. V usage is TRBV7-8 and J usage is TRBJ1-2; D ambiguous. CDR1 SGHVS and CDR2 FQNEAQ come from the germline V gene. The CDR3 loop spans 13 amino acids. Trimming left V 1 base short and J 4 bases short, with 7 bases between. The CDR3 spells CASSLVPSYGYTF. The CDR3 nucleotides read TGTGCCAGCAGCTTAGTCCCTTCCTATGGCTACACCTTC.

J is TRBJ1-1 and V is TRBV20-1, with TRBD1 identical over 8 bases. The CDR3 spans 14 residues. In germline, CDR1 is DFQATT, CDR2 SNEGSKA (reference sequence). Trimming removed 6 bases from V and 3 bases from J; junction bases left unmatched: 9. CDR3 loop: CSARTGSSYTEAFF. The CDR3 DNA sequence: TGCAGTGCCCGGACAGGGTCTTCGTACACTGAAGCTTTCTTT.

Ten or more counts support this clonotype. The CDR3 is CASSLDRGYTEAFF. The CDR3 DNA is TGTGCCAGCAGTCTTGACAGGGGGTACACTGAAGCTTTCTTT. This rearrangement joins TRBV28 to TRBJ1-1; 9 bases match TRBD1. There are 14 residues in the CDR3. From germline, CDR1 is MDHEN and CDR2 SYDVKM. J lost 3 bases, V lost 5 bases, and 4 bases had no gene match.

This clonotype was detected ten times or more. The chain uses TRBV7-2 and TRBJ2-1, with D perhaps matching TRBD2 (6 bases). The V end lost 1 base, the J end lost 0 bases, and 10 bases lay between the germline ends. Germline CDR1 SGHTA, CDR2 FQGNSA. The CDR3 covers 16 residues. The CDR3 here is CASSLGSGVSYNEQFF. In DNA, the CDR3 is TGTGCCAGCAGCTTAGGGTCGGGAGTCTCCTACAATGAGCAGTTCTTC. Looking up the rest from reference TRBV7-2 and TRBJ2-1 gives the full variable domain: GAGVSQSPSNKVTEKGKDVELRCDPISGHTALYWYRQSLGQGLEFLIYFQGNSAPDKSGLPSDRFSAERTGGSVSTLTIQRTQQEDSAVYLCASSLGSGVSYNEQFFGPGTRLTVL.

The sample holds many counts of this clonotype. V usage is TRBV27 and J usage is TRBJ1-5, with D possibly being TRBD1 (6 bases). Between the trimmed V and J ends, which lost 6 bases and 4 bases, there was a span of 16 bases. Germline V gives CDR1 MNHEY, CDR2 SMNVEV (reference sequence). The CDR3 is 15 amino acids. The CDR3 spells CASRSTGWANQPQHF. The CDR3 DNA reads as TGTGCCAGCAGGTCTACAGGGTGGGCTAATCAGCCCCAGCATTTT.

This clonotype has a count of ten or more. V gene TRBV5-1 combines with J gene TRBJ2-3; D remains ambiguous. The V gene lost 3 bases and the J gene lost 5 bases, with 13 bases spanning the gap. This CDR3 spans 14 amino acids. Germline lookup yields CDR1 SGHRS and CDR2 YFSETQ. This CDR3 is CASSSGVRLDTQYF. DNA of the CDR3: TGCGCCAGCAGCTCCGGAGTCCGCCTAGATACGCAGTATTTT. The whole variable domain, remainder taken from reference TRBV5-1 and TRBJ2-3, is KAGVTQTPRYLIKTRGQQVTLSCSPISGHRSVSWYQQTPGQGLQFLFEYFSETQRNKGNFPGRFSGRQFSNSRSEMNVSTLELGDSALYLCASSSGVRLDTQYFGPGTRLTVL.

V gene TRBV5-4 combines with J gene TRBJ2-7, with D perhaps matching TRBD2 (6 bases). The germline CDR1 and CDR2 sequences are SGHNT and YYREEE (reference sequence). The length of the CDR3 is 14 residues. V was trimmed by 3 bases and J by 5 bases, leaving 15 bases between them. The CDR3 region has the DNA TGTGCCAGCAGCTCTCCCCGGAGGGCCGACGAGCAGTACTTC. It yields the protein CASSSPRRADEQYF.

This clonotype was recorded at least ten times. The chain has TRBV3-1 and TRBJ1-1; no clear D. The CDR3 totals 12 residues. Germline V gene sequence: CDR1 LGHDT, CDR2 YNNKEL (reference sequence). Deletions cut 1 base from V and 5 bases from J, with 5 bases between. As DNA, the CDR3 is TGTGCCAGCAGCCAAGGGGAAACTGAAGCTTTCTTT. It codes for CASSQGETEAFF. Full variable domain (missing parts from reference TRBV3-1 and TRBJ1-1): DTAVSQTPKYLVTQMGNDKSIKCEQNLGHDTMYWYKQDSKKFLKIMFSYNNKELIINETVPNRFSPKSPDKAHLNLHINSLELGDSAVYFCASSQGETEAFFGQGTRLTVV.

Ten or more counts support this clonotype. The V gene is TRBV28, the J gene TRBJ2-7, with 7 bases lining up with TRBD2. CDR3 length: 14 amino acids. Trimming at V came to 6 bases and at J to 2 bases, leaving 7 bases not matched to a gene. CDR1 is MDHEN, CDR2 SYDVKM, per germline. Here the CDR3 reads CASRMGGNTYEQYF. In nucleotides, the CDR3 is TGTGCCAGCAGGATGGGGGGGAATACCTACGAGCAGTACTTC.

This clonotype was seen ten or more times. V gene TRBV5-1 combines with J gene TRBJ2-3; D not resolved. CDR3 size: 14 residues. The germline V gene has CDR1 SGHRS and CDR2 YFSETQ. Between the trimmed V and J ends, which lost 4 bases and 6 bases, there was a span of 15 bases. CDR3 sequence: CASSAPALGDTQYF. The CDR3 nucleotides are TGCGCCAGCAGCGCCCCGGCCCTGGGTGATACGCAGTATTTT.

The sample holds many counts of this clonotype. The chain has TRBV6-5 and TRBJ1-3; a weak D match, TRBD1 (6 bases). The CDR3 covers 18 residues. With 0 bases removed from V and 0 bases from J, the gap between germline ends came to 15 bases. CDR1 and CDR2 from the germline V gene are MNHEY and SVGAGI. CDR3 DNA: TGTGCCAGCAGTTACTCGATACCGGACAGCTTCTCTGGAAACACCATATATTTT. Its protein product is CASSYSIPDSFSGNTIYF.

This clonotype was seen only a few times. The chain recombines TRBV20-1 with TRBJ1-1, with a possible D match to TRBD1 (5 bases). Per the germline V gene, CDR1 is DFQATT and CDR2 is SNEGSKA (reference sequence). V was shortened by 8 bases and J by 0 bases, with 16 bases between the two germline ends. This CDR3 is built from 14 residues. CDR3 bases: TGCAGTTCAGAAGATGCAGGGTTGAACACTGAAGCTTTCTTT. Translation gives CSSEDAGLNTEAFF.

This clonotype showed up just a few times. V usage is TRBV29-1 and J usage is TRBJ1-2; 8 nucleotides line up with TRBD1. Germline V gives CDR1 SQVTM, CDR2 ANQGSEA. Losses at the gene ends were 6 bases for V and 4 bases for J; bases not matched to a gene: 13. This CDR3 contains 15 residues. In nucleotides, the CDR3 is TGCAGCGTCGCTACGAGGGGGACAGGACCCTATGGCTACACCTTC. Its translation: CSVATRGTGPYGYTF. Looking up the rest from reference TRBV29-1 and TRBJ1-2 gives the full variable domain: SAVISQKPSRDICQRGTSLTIQCQVDSQVTMMFWYRQQPGQSLTLIATANQGSEATYESGFVIDKFPISRPNLTFSTLTVSNMSPEDSSIYLCSVATRGTGPYGYTFGSGTRLTVV.

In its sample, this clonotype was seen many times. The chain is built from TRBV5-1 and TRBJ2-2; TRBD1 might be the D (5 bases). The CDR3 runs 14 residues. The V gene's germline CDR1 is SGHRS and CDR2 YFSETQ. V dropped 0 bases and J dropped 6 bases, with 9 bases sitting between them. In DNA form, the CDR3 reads TGCGCCAGCAGCTTGGAAGGGGTACCCGGGGAGCTGTTTTTT. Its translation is CASSLEGVPGELFF.

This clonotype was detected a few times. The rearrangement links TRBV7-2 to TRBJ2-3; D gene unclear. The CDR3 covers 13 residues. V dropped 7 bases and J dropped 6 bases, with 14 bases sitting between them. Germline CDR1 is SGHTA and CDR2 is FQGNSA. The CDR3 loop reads CASTSTPLDTQYF. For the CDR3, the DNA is TGTGCCAGCACCTCGACCCCTCTCGATACGCAGTATTTT.

The CDR3 here is CASSLDSGSSDTQYF. CDR3 coding DNA: TGTGCCAGCAGCTTAGATAGCGGGAGCTCGGATACGCAGTATTTT. The chain recombines TRBV11-3 with TRBJ2-3; TRBD2 agrees at 9 bases. J lost 6 bases, V lost 0 bases, and 4 bases had no gene match. The germline gives CDR1 SGHNT, CDR2 YENEEA. The CDR3 sequence is 15 residues long.

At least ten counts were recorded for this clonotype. The DNA of the CDR3 is TGTGCCACCAGTGATCCCGGACTAGCGGGAGGACAGACGCAGTATTTT. As protein: CATSDPGLAGGQTQYF. V and J are TRBV24-1 and TRBJ2-3; 14 positions match TRBD2. Germline CDR1 and CDR2: KGHDR and SFDVKD. This CDR3 region has 16 residues. The V and J ends lost 3 bases and 9 bases, in that order; junction bases with no gene match: 7.

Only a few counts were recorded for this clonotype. The CDR3 nucleotides read TGTGCCTGGAGTACAGGCACTAATGAAAAACTGTTTTTT. Its translation: CAWSTGTNEKLFF. The rearrangement joins TRBV30 to TRBJ1-4; perhaps TRBD1 as D (5 bases). CDR3 length: 13 residues. Per the germline V gene, CDR1 is GTSNPN and CDR2 is SVGIG (reference sequence). Trimming shortened V by 2 bases and J by 2 bases, and 6 bases separated the two germline ends.